The T cell receptor (beta chain) described here comes from a study of T cells in Graves' hyperthyroidism and ophthalmopathy. Study-level findings and limits: With a median lead of about six months before onset, the model predicted ophthalmopathy. Most clonotypes expanded in the thyroid (above 0.001) were also present in blood.

Calling Graves' hyperthyroidism stable meant ophthalmopathy did not progress within 18 months. PBMCs were derived from around 10 ml fresh peripheral blood. TCR beta CDR3 regions were amplified from RNA transcripts. The TCR CDR3 first-round RT-PCR relied on the HTBI primer set. Using its own MiXCR run on the multiplex PCR reads, TCRdb lists one record per CDR3 protein. The sample lists under 450,000 distinct CDR3 sequences, roughly 14% occurring once. CDR3 length: 18 residues. V lost 2 bases to trimming and J lost 4 bases; unmatched junction nucleotides: 9. CDR1 and CDR2 (germline): SGHTA, FQGNSA. This clonotype was seen ten or more times. Its antigen is undetermined.

This receptor was taken from a young woman with Graves' hyperthyroidism. The material sequenced was blood. V and J are TRBV7-2 and TRBJ2-5, with 14 bases that match TRBD2. CDR3: CASSLKRLAGGPRETQYF. DNA of the CDR3: TGTGCCAGCAGCTTAAAGAGACTAGCGGGGGGGCCCAGAGAGACCCAGTACTTC.